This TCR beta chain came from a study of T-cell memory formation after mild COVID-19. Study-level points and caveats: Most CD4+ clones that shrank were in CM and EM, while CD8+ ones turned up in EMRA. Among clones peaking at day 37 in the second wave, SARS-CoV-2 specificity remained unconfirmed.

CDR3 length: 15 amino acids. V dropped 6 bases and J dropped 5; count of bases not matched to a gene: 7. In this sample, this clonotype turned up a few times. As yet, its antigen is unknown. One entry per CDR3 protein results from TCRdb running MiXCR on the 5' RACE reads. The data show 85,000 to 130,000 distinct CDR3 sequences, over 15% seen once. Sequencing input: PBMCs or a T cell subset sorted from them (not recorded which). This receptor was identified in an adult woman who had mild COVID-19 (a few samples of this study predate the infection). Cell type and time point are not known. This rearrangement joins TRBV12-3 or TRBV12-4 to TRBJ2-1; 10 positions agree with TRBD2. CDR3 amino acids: CASRNPSGSNNEQFF. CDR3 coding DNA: TGTGCCAGCAGGAATCCTAGCGGGAGCAACAATGAGCAGTTCTTC.